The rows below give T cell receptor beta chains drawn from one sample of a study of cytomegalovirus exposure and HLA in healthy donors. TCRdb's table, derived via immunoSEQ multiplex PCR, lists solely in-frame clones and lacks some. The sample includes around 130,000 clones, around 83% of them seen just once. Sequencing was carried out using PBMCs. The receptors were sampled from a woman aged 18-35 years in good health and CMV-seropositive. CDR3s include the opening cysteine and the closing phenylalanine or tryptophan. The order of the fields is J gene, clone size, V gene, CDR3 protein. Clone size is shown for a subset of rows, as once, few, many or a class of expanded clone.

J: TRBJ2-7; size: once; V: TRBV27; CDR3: CASRGPGGKDYEQYF
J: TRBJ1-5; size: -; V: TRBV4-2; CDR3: CASSQSAQGALDSNQPQHF
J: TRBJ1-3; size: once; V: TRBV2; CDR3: CASSHGQEPYSGNTIYF
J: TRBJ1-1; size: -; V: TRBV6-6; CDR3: CASSSTVLGEAFF
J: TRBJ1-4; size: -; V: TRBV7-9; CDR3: CASSLGTATNEKLFF
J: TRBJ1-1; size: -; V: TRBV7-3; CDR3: CASSAGNTEAFF
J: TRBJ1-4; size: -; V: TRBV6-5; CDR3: CASSVDRGPEKLFF
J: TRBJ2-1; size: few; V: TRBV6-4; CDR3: CASSPRVANLNEQFF
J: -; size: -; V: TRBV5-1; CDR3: CASSSRVLAGVLYEQYF
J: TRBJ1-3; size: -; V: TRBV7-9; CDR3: CASSLQFTENTIYF
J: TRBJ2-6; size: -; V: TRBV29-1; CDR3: CSVEDLRSGANVLTF
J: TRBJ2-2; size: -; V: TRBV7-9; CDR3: CASSFQSGELFF
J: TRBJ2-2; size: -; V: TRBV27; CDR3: CASSLLSDITGELFF
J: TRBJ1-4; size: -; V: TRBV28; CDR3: CASSSPDGGGEKLFF
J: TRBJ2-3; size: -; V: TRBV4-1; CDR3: CASSPLSPLAGGGTDTQYF
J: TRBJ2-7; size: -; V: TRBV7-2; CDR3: CASRTPGGGYEQYF
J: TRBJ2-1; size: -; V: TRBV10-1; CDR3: CASNRGTADEQFF
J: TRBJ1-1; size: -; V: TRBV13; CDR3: CASSPQGAIMNTEAFF
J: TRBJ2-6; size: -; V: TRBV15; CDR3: CATSRDLVGIVAGANVLTF
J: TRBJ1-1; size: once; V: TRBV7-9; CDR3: CASSLSGTGGGTEAFF
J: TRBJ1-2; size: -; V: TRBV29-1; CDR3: CSVDVAPGGYGYTF
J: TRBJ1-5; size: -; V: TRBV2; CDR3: CASSVSGGGNQPQHF
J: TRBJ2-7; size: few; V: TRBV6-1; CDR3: CASMGQAGGYEQYF
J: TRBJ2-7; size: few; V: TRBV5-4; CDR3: CASSWGQSSYEQYF
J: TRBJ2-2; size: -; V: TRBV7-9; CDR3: CASSLTGVGELFF
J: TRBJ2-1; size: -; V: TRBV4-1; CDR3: CASSQAPAGGPSREQFF
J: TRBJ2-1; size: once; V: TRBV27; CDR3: CASSFSRGGVNEQFF
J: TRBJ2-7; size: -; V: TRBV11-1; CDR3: CASSRDRLYEQYF
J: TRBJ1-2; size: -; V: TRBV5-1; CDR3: CASSLGDRGGGYTF
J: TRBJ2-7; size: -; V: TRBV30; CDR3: CAWTPGGLEQYF
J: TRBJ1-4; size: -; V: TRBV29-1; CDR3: CSVDNSGGVNEKLFF
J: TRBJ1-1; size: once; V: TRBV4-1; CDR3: CASSQQGSTEAFF
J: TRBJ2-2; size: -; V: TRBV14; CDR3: CASSQDRGTINTGELFF
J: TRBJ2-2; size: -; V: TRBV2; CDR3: CASSFPSGTPNTGELFF
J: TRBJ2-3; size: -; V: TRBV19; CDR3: CATARPSTDTQYF
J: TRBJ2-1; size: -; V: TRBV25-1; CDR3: CATLVLSPGQGADEQFF
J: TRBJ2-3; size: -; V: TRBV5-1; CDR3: CASSLGRGSTDTQYF
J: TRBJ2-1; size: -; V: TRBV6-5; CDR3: CASSYSNSLYNEQFF
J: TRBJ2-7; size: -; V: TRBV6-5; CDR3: CASSFVGGANDEQYF
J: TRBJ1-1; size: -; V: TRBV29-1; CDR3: CSVGQGIEAFF
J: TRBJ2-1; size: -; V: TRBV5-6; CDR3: CASSFRDRDYNEQFF
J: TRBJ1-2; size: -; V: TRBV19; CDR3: CASSGSGTGNYGYTF
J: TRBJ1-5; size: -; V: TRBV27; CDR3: CASSLTRGTQPQHF